One and the same sample provided the 11 T cell receptor beta chains below, sequenced in a study of lymphopenia after photon versus proton radiotherapy (dated by TCRdb to the late 2010s). Library preparation was by the immunoSEQ multiplex PCR assay. TCRdb retrieved this table from immuneACCESS and kept in-frame rearrangements only. Not all clones are present; in checked studies, unresolved V genes account for under half, and no reason is known for the remainder. Recorded for this sample are fewer than 35,000 clones; 80% to 90% of them occurred a single time. Approximately 6.6% of the sample comes from the top ten. Sample: peripheral blood, taken from a patient treated with proton-based radiotherapy. Receptors were obtained from a woman between 70 and 85 years old with pancreatic cancer. Some clones in this sample may be carry-over from other donors' samples.

In this sample, this clone turned up a few times. The chain is built from TRBV19 and TRBJ2-1, with 9 bases identical to TRBD2. This CDR3 has 17 residues. Per germline, CDR1 LNHDA and CDR2 SQIVND (reference sequence). With 5 bases clipped from V and 4 bases from J, the junction kept 12 bases outside the gene matches. CDR3 nucleotides: TGTGCCAGTAGTCGGGCTAGCGGGAAAGTGGGTTACAATGAGCAGTTCTTC. Its translation is CASSRASGKVGYNEQFF.

The chain joins TRBV5-4 to TRBJ2-2; possibly TRBD2 for D (5 bases). Trimming cost V 2 bases and J 8 bases, with 16 bases left between them. The germline gives CDR1 SGHNT, CDR2 YYREEE (reference sequence). The CDR3 is 15 amino acids. Written as DNA, the CDR3 is TGTGCCAGCAGCTTAAATAACCTAGCTGGTGGGGAGCTGTTTTTT. Translating it yields CASSLNNLAGGELFF.

The V and J genes are TRBV7-6 and TRBJ2-2; 9 positions agree with TRBD1. The length of the CDR3 is 15 residues. Germline V gene lookup returns CDR1 SGHVS and CDR2 FNYEAQ. After removal of 5 bases from V and 2 bases from J, the junction contained 3 bases not matched to a gene. This CDR3 is CASSQGQGNTGELFF. The CDR3, as DNA: TGTGCCAGCAGCCAGGGACAGGGTAACACCGGGGAGCTGTTTTTT.

As concerns this clone: Germline is not matched at one junction end, which may reflect a read error. The rearrangement joins TRBV28 to TRBJ2-7; D ambiguous. The CDR3 is 15 residues long. Germline V gene sequence: CDR1 MDHEN, CDR2 SYDVKM. Written as DNA, the CDR3 is TGTGCCAGCAGCTTATTAGCCCCCAACTCCTACGAGCAGTACTTC. It is translated as CASSLLAPNSYEQYF.

V and J are TRBV30 and TRBJ2-6; D call uncertain. V lost 3 bases to trimming and J lost 0 bases, with 12 bases between them. This CDR3 region has 16 residues. Germline V CDR1 and CDR2: GTSNPN, SVGIG (reference sequence). For the CDR3, the DNA is TGTGCCTGGAGGAGCCAGATACCCTCTGGGGCCAACGTCCTGACTTTC. It encodes CAWRSQIPSGANVLTF.

The V gene is TRBV29-1, the J gene TRBJ1-1; D is possibly TRBD1 (5 bases). Germline loops: CDR1 SQVTM, CDR2 ANQGSEA. The CDR3 spans 13 residues. Trimming stripped 7 bases from V and 2 bases from J, with 14 bases between. The CDR3 nucleotides are TGCAGCGCCAAGCGGCAGGGAAACACTGAAGCTTTCTTT. It codes for CSAKRQGNTEAFF.

This clone has only one observation. This chain connects TRBV28 to TRBJ1-1; no reliable D call. The CDR3 has 14 amino acids. Germline V gene sequence: CDR1 MDHEN, CDR2 SYDVKM. The germline V and J ends were trimmed by 3 bases and 2 bases, with 10 bases remaining between them. CDR3 sequence reads: CASSFFADNTEAFF. The CDR3 DNA sequence: TGTGCCAGCAGTTTTTTCGCGGACAACACTGAAGCTTTCTTT.

CDR3: CASITGQGGYGYTF. The CDR3 region has the DNA TGTGCCAGCATAACTGGTCAGGGGGGCTATGGCTACACCTTC. The chain links TRBV28 to TRBJ1-2, with 7 bases that match TRBD1. V was clipped by 7 bases and J by 4 bases; unmatched bases: 9. This CDR3 is built from 14 residues. Per the germline V gene, CDR1 is MDHEN and CDR2 is SYDVKM.

This chain joins TRBV20-1 and TRBJ1-2; no reliable D call. The CDR3 consists of 11 residues. With 4 bases removed from V and 4 bases from J, the gap between germline ends came to 7 bases. The germline gives CDR1 DFQATT, CDR2 SNEGSKA (reference sequence). CDR3: CSATGSYGYTF. CDR3 DNA: TGCAGTGCTACTGGGTCCTATGGCTACACCTTC.

V usage is TRBV27 and J usage is TRBJ1-1, with unresolved D. With 2 bases removed from V and 5 bases from J, the gap between germline ends came to 15 bases. Germline-derived CDR1 and CDR2 are MNHEY and SMNVEV (reference sequence). CDR3 size: 15 residues. Here the CDR3 reads CASSLRAPVGTEAFF. In DNA, the CDR3 is TGTGCCAGCAGTTTAAGGGCCCCAGTAGGAACTGAAGCTTTCTTT.

The chain employs TRBV5-1 and TRBJ2-3; D not resolved. Trimming pared 1 base from V and 3 bases from J, leaving 9 bases between. Germline CDR1 is SGHRS and CDR2 is YFSETQ. The CDR3 contains 14 residues. This CDR3 reads CASSLSVQTDTQYF. Here the CDR3 DNA reads TGCGCCAGCAGCTTGAGTGTTCAAACAGATACGCAGTATTTT.